This T cell receptor (beta chain) was captured by sequencing in a study of cytomegalovirus exposure and HLA in healthy donors. Clones were read by immunoSEQ multiplex PCR, and TCRdb kept only the in-frame ones, dropping some. The repertoire has about 76,000 clones, about 93% of them found once; the top ten carry about 2.1%. The V end lost 4 bases, the J end lost 8 bases, and 13 bases lay between the germline ends. The CDR3 has 13 residues. From germline, CDR1 is SGHKS and CDR2 YYEKEE (reference sequence). This chain connects TRBV5-5 to TRBJ2-4; D not certain. What was sequenced was PBMCs. The clonotype originates from a woman aged 18-35 years in good health and CMV-seropositive. The CDR3 protein is CASSIVRVDIQYF. As DNA, the CDR3 is TGTGCCAGCAGCATCGTACGCGTGGACATTCAGTACTTC.